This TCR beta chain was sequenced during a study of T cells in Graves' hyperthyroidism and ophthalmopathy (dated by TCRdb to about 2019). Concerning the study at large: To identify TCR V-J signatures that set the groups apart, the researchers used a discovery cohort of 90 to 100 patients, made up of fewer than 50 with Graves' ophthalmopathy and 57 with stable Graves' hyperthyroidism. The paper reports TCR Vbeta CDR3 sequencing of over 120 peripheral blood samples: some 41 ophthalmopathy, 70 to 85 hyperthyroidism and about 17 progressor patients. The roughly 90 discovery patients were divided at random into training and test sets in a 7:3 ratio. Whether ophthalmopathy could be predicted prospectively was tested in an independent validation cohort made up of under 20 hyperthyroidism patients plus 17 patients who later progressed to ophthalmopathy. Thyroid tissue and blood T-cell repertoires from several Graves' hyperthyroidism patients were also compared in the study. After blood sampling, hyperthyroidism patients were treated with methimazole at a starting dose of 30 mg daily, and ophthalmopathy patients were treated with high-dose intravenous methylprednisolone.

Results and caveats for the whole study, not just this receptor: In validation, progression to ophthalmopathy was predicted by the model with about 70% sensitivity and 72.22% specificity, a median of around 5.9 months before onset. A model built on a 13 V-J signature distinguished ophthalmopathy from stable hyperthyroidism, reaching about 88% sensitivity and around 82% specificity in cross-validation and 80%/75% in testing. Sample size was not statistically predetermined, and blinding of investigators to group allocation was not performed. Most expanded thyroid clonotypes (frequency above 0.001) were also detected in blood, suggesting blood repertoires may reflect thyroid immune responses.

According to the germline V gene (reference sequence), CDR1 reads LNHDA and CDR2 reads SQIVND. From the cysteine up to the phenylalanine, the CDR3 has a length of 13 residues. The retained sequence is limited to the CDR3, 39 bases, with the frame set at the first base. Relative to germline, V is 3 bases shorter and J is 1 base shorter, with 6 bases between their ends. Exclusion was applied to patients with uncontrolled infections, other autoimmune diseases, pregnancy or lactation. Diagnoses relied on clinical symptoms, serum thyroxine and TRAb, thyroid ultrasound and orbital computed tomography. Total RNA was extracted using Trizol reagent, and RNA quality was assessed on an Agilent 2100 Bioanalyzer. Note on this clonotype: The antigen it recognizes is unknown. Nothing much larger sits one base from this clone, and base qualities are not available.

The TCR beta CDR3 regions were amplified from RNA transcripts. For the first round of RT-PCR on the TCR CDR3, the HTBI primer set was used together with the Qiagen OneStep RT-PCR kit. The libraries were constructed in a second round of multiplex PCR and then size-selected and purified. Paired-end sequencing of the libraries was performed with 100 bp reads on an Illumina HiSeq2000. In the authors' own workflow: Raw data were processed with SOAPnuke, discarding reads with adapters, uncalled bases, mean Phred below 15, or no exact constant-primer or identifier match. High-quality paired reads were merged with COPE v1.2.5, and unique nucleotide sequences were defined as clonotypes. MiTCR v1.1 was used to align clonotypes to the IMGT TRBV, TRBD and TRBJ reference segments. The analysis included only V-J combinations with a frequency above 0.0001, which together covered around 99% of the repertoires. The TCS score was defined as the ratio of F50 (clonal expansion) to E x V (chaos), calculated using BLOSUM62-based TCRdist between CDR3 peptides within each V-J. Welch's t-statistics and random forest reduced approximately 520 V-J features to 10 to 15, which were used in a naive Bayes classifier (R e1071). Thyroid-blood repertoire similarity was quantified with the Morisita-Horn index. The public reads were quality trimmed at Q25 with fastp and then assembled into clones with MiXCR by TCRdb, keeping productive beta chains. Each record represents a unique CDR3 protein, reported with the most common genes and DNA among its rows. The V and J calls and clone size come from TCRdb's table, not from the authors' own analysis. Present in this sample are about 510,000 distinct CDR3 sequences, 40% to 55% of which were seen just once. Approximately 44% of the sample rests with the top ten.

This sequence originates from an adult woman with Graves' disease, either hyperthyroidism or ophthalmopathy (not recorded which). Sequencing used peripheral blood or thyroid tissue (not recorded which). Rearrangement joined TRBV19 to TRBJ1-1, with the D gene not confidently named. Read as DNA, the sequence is TGTGCCAGTAGTATTAAGAAGAACACTGAAGCTTTCTTT. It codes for CASSIKKNTEAFF. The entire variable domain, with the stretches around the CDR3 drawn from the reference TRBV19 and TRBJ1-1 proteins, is DGGITQSPKYLFRKEGQNVTLSCEQNLNHDAMYWYRQDPGQGLRLIYYSQIVNDFQKGDIAEGYSVSREKKESFPLTVTSAQKNPTAFYLCASSIKKNTEAFFGQGTRLTVV.